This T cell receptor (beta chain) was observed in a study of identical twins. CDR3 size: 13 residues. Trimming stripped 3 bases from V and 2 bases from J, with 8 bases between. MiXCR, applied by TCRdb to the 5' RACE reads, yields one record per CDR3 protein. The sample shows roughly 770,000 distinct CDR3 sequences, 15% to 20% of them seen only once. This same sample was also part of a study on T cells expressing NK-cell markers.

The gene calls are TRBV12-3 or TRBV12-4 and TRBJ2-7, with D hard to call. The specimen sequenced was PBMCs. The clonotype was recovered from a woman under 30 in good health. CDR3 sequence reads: CASSFTETYEQYF. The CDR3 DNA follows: TGTGCCAGCAGTTTTACAGAAACCTACGAGCAGTACTTC.